Following are 32 T cell receptor beta chains from one sample sequenced in a study of CD8 T cells in Susac syndrome. Random hexamers were used to reverse transcribe an amount of roughly 0.45 to 1 ug RNA. TCRdb re-called the immunoSEQ multiplex PCR reads through MiXCR, storing one row per CDR3 protein. The table has hundreds of thousands of distinct CDR3 sequences, approximately 90% seen once. Sequenced material: CD8+ T cells from PBMCs. The source of these receptors is a human donor with multiple sclerosis.

The chain recombines TRBV4-1 with TRBJ1-3; 8 bases are shared with TRBD1. CDR3 length equals 18 residues. After removal of 3 bases from V and 0 bases from J, the junction contained 10 bases not matched to a gene. In germline, CDR1 is MGHRA, CDR2 YSYEKL. CDR3 nucleotides: TGCGCCAGCAGCCACCTCCCGGGACAGGTGCACTCTGGAAACACCATATATTTT. This encodes CASSHLPGQVHSGNTIYF.

Only one count was recorded for this clonotype. The CDR3 DNA is TGTGCCAGCAGGCCTGCGGGGGACCGTGCGGCCCAGTACTTC. Translating it yields CASRPAGDRAAQYF. This chain uses TRBV6-5 with TRBJ2-5; 7 nucleotides match TRBD2. Germline CDR1 is MNHEY and CDR2 is SVGAGI. Trimming at V came to 6 bases and at J to 9 bases, leaving 13 bases not matched to a gene. The CDR3 length is 14 residues.

This rearrangement joins TRBV2 to TRBJ1-1; no definite D call. The length of the CDR3 is 13 residues. The ends were cut back, 3 bases at V and 0 bases at J, with 5 bases in the middle. Germline loops: CDR1 SNHLY, CDR2 FYNNEI. The CDR3 bases are TGTGCCAGCAGTGAGGGGATGAACACTGAAGCTTTCTTT. Its protein product is CASSEGMNTEAFF.

The CDR3 is CASSAGTIYEQYF. The CDR3 bases are TGTGCCAGCAGCGCCGGGACTATCTACGAGCAGTACTTC. The V and J genes are TRBV7-8 and TRBJ2-7; TRBD2 aligns across 7 bases. The CDR3 loop spans 13 amino acids. CDR1 is SGHVS, CDR2 FQNEAQ, per germline. V was pared by 5 bases and J by 3 bases, with 4 bases of the junction left unmatched.

This chain connects TRBV6-1 to TRBJ2-7, with D possibly TRBD1 on 5 matching bases. There are 11 residues in the CDR3. From germline, CDR1 is MNHNS and CDR2 SASEGT. V was pared by 8 bases and J by 2 bases, with 7 bases between. This CDR3 reads CASGATYEQYF. In DNA form, the CDR3 reads TGTGCCAGCGGGGCCACCTACGAGCAGTACTTC.

V usage is TRBV27 and J usage is TRBJ2-7; no reliable D call. The CDR3 consists of 14 residues. Deletions cut 3 bases from V and 0 bases from J, with 9 bases between. Germline CDR1 and CDR2: MNHEY and SMNVEV (reference sequence). In nucleotides, the CDR3 is TGTGCCAGCAGTTTCCTAACAAGCTCCTACGAGCAGTACTTC. Protein: CASSFLTSSYEQYF.

This chain connects TRBV29-1 to TRBJ1-2; 12 bases agree with TRBD1. Germline trimming cut 2 bases from V and 2 bases from J; bases unmatched to any gene: 9. The CDR3 spans 17 residues. Looked up from germline, CDR1 is SQVTM and CDR2 is ANQGSEA. The CDR3 here is CSVETPGQGATNYGYTF. DNA for the CDR3: TGCAGCGTTGAAACACCGGGACAGGGGGCTACCAACTATGGCTACACCTTC.

This clonotype was counted once. The V gene is TRBV29-1, the J gene TRBJ2-7; D assignment may be TRBD1 or TRBD2 (6 bases each). Looked up from germline, CDR1 is SQVTM and CDR2 is ANQGSEA. V lost 0 bases, J lost 3 bases, and 12 bases lay in between. The CDR3 covers 14 residues. The CDR3 DNA reads TGCAGCGTTGAAGATAGGGGGGTCGGCTACGAGCAGTACTTC. Encoded protein: CSVEDRGVGYEQYF.

The J gene is TRBJ1-5, the V gene TRBV7-6; D not resolved. This CDR3 has 17 amino acids. Germline loops: CDR1 SGHVS, CDR2 FNYEAQ. The V end lost 0 bases, the J end lost 0 bases, and 12 bases lay between the germline ends. In DNA, the CDR3 is TGTGCCAGCAGCTTAGCGTTTGGGAGGGATAGCAATCAGCCCCAGCATTTT. It specifies CASSLAFGRDSNQPQHF.

DNA of the CDR3: TGCAGTGCTAGAGCCGCCTCGACAGGCTATGGCTACACCTTC. Translated: CSARAASTGYGYTF. The rearrangement joins TRBV20-1 to TRBJ1-2, with a weak D call TRBD1 (6 bases). CDR3 length: 14 residues. Trimming shortened V by 1 base and J by 4 bases, and 13 bases separated the two germline ends. Germline V gene lookup returns CDR1 DFQATT and CDR2 SNEGSKA (reference sequence).

The chain combines TRBV29-1 with TRBJ1-1, with D hard to call. The CDR3 extends over 10 amino acids. The ends were cut back, 7 bases at V and 1 base at J, with 4 bases in the middle. Germline loops: CDR1 SQVTM, CDR2 ANQGSEA. This CDR3 reads CSARNTEAFF. The CDR3 nucleotides are TGCAGCGCCCGGAACACTGAAGCTTTCTTT.

This clonotype is a singleton in its sample. The chain carries TRBV9 and TRBJ1-2; no clear D. The length of the CDR3 is 14 residues. Germline V lookup: CDR1 SGDLS, CDR2 YYNGEE. Trimming pared 0 bases from V and 0 bases from J, leaving 6 bases between. As DNA, the CDR3 is TGTGCCAGCAGCGTAGGAGGGTCTAACTATGGCTACACCTTC. Amino acids: CASSVGGSNYGYTF.

The V gene is TRBV5-4, the J gene TRBJ1-2; D uncertain. The V end was cut by 4 bases, the J end by 7 bases, with 20 bases between. CDR1 and CDR2 (germline): SGHNT, YYREEE (reference sequence). The CDR3 extends over 15 amino acids. The DNA of the CDR3 is TGTGCCAGCAGCCCGAAGGGCCACCGACCTATTGGCTACACCTTC. This translates into CASSPKGHRPIGYTF. Drawing the rest from reference TRBV5-4 and TRBJ1-2, the complete variable domain is ETGVTQSPTHLIKTRGQQVTLRCSSQSGHNTVSWYQQALGQGPQFIFQYYREEENGRGNFPPRFSGLQFPNYSSELNVNALELDDSALYLCASSPKGHRPIGYTFGSGTRLTVV.

V and J are TRBV13 and TRBJ2-1; possibly TRBD2 for D (5 bases). CDR3 size: 13 residues. V was clipped by 0 bases and J by 12 bases, with 12 bases between them. The germline V gene encodes CDR1 PRHDT and CDR2 FYEKMQ (reference sequence). The CDR3 here is CASSLGVSVGQFF. The DNA of the CDR3 is TGTGCCAGCAGCTTAGGAGTTAGCGTTGGGCAGTTCTTC.

This clonotype was counted once. The gene calls are TRBV9 and TRBJ1-2; D might be TRBD1 (5 bases). The CDR3 is 14 amino acids. Trimming took 6 bases from V and 3 from J, leaving 15 bases between them. Germline V lookup: CDR1 SGDLS, CDR2 YYNGEE. Here the CDR3 DNA reads TGTGCCAGCACGCCGGGGGGGGACGACTATGGCTACACCTTC. This sequence encodes CASTPGGDDYGYTF. The full variable domain, in which reference TRBV9 and TRBJ1-2 provide the parts outside the CDR3, is DSGVTQTPKHLITATGQRVTLRCSPRSGDLSVYWYQQSLDQGLQFLIQYYNGEERAKGNILERFSAQQFPDLHSELNLSSLELGDSALYFCASTPGGDDYGYTFGSGTRLTVV.

The chain combines TRBV27 with TRBJ1-2; 12 bases match TRBD1. Germline V lookup: CDR1 MNHEY, CDR2 SMNVEV (reference sequence). V was pared by 6 bases and J by 8 bases, with 7 bases of the junction left unmatched. The CDR3 consists of 14 residues. The CDR3 spells CASRPGQGAAGYTF. CDR3 nucleotide sequence: TGTGCCAGCAGGCCGGGACAGGGGGCGGCCGGCTACACCTTC.

The J gene is TRBJ2-7, the V gene TRBV9, with TRBD1 identical over 8 bases. With V trimmed by 2 bases and J by 3 bases, 7 bases remained unmatched. This CDR3 is 15 amino acids long. The V gene's germline CDR1 is SGDLS and CDR2 YYNGEE. The CDR3 bases are TGTGCCAGCAGCGTGTCCCCGACAGGGGTCTACGAGCAGTACTTC. The encoded protein is CASSVSPTGVYEQYF.

The chain carries TRBV10-3 and TRBJ2-7; maybe TRBD1 (6 bases). The CDR3 has 14 residues. Looked up from germline, CDR1 is ENHRY and CDR2 is SYGVKD. Trimming cost V 2 bases and J 9 bases, with 17 bases left between them. The CDR3 here is CAISERQDQFGQYF. CDR3 bases: TGTGCCATCAGTGAGCGACAGGACCAATTCGGGCAGTACTTC.

This clonotype showed up just once. This chain uses TRBV15 with TRBJ1-2; TRBD1 matches at 7 bases. Germline CDR1 reads LNHNV; CDR2 reads YYDKDF (reference sequence). V was pared by 5 bases and J by 4 bases, with 7 bases of the junction left unmatched. The CDR3 sequence is 14 residues long. CDR3: CATSASSGGYGYTF. CDR3 nucleotide sequence: TGTGCCACCAGCGCCAGTTCAGGGGGCTATGGCTACACCTTC.

The chain combines TRBV5-6 with TRBJ1-2; TRBD1 aligns across 9 bases. Germline CDR1 is SGHDT and CDR2 is YYEEEE. This CDR3 is built from 15 residues. V trimming: 2 bases; J trimming: 8 bases; junction bases outside the gene matches: 10. The CDR3 region has the DNA TGTGCCAGCAGCTTCGGGACAGGGTTGGCGGGGGGCTACACCTTC. Protein product: CASSFGTGLAGGYTF.

The rearrangement links TRBV29-1 to TRBJ2-2, with D possibly matching TRBD2 (6 bases). CDR1 is SQVTM and CDR2 is ANQGSEA in the germline V gene. CDR3 length equals 17 residues. The V end lost 7 bases, the J end lost 0 bases, and 21 bases lay between the germline ends. The CDR3 is CSAGTDGLNTNTGELFF. The CDR3 nucleotides are TGCAGCGCCGGCACCGACGGACTAAACACGAACACCGGGGAGCTGTTTTTT.

This chain links TRBV20-1 with TRBJ1-1; D is unresolved. The germline gives CDR1 DFQATT, CDR2 SNEGSKA (reference sequence). Deletions cut 5 bases from V and 0 bases from J, with 22 bases between. This CDR3 spans 17 amino acids. CDR3 region: CSASRKIRPNLNTEAFF. The CDR3 DNA follows: TGCAGTGCTTCCCGCAAGATCCGCCCAAATTTGAACACTGAAGCTTTCTTT.

The V call is TRBV7-9, the J call TRBJ2-2; TRBD1 is a possible D gene (6 bases). The CDR3 runs 15 residues. Trimming removed 4 bases from V and 7 bases from J, with 16 bases in between. Germline loops: CDR1 SEHNR, CDR2 FQNEAQ (reference sequence). The CDR3 here is CASSSSTTGSGELFF. The CDR3, as DNA: TGTGCCAGCAGCTCATCCACTACAGGGAGCGGGGAGCTGTTTTTT.

The genes are TRBV11-3 and TRBJ1-1; D unresolved. The CDR3 runs to 14 residues. V lost 5 bases to trimming and J lost 4 bases, with 14 bases between them. Germline assignment: CDR1 SGHNT and CDR2 YENEEA. CDR3 DNA sequence: TGTGCCAGCAGCCCGCCCCGGGGTGGCACTGAAGCTTTCTTT. This sequence encodes CASSPPRGGTEAFF. Full variable domain (rest looked up from reference TRBV11-3 and TRBJ1-1): EAGVVQSPRYKIIEKKQPVAFWCNPISGHNTLYWYLQNLGQGPELLIRYENEEAVDDSQLPKDRFSAERLKGVDSTLKIQPAELGDSAVYLCASSPPRGGTEAFFGQGTRLTVV.

This clonotype was detected only once. The chain joins TRBV6-1 to TRBJ2-3; 7 bases line up with TRBD2. CDR1 and CDR2 (germline): MNHNS, SASEGT. V gave up 5 bases and J gave up 0 bases; unmatched junction bases: 14. This CDR3 region has 18 residues. The CDR3 DNA is TGTGCCAGCAGTCTAGCGGTGGCGGGGGTCCGTAGCACAGATACGCAGTATTTT. It encodes CASSLAVAGVRSTDTQYF.

The rearrangement uses TRBV12-3 or TRBV12-4 and TRBJ2-1; no definite D call. The CDR3 loop spans 13 amino acids. V dropped 5 bases and J dropped 10 bases, with 15 bases sitting between them. The DNA for the CDR3 is TGTGCCAGCAGTCCCGACGGCCCCCCGGAGCAGTTCTTC. Its translation is CASSPDGPPEQFF.

The chain joins TRBV6-5 to TRBJ2-7, with D hard to call. Trimming removed 2 bases from V and 5 bases from J, with 19 bases in between. The CDR3 runs 16 residues. Germline V gives CDR1 MNHEY, CDR2 SVGAGI. Here the CDR3 DNA reads TGTGCCAGCAGTTACGGGCTGTCAACTCCGGCCCACGAGCAGTACTTC. Amino acid sequence: CASSYGLSTPAHEQYF.

The rearrangement links TRBV5-6 to TRBJ2-3; perhaps TRBD2 as D (6 bases). Trimming removed 0 bases from V and 6 bases from J, with 11 bases in between. The CDR3 length is 14 residues. Germline CDR1 SGHDT, CDR2 YYEEEE. The CDR3 region has the DNA TGTGCCAGCAGCTTGGCACTAGCCGGGGATACGCAGTATTTT. Residues: CASSLALAGDTQYF.

This chain joins TRBV5-4 and TRBJ2-7, with 7 bases matching TRBD2. V trimming: 0 bases; J trimming: 2 bases; junction bases outside the gene matches: 5. The CDR3 length is 15 residues. The germline V gene encodes CDR1 SGHNT and CDR2 YYREEE (reference sequence). For the CDR3, the DNA is TGTGCCAGCAGCTTGGTGTCTAGCGGTACCTACGAGCAGTACTTC. This gives the protein CASSLVSSGTYEQYF.

CDR3 nucleotide sequence: TGTGCCAGCAGCGTAGGGGGACACAGGACCGATGAGCAGTTCTTC. Its protein product is CASSVGGHRTDEQFF. The rearrangement uses TRBV9 and TRBJ2-1; maybe TRBD1 (6 bases). Trimming took 0 bases from V and 8 from J, leaving 15 bases between them. The CDR3 loop spans 15 amino acids. Germline values: CDR1 SGDLS, CDR2 YYNGEE.

The chain couples TRBV30 to TRBJ1-1; tentatively, D is TRBD1 (5 bases). The CDR3 has 13 residues. Trimming left V 6 bases short and J 0 bases short, with 11 bases between. CDR1 is GTSNPN, CDR2 SVGIG, per germline (reference sequence). The CDR3 bases are TGTGCCTGCCTGGGGCAGTTGAACACTGAAGCTTTCTTT. Amino acids: CACLGQLNTEAFF.

This clonotype was counted a single time. This chain uses TRBV7-9 with TRBJ2-5; D might be TRBD1 or TRBD2, each matching 5 bases. The CDR3 loop spans 13 amino acids. The V end was cut by 1 base, the J end by 5 bases, with 8 bases between. Germline V gene sequence: CDR1 SEHNR, CDR2 FQNEAQ (reference sequence). The CDR3 DNA follows: TGTGCCAGCAGCTTAGGGGACGAGGAGACCCAGTACTTC. Its translation is CASSLGDEETQYF.